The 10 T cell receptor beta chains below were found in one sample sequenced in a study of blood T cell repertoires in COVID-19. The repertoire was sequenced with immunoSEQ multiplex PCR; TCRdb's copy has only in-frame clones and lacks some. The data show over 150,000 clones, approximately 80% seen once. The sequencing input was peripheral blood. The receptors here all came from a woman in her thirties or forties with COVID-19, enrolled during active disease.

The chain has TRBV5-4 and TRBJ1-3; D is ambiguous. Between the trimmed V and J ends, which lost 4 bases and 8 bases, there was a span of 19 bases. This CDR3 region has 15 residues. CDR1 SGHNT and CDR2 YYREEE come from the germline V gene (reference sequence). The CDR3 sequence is CASSPDGPHGDTIYF. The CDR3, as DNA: TGTGCCAGCAGCCCGGACGGGCCTCACGGGGACACCATATATTTT.

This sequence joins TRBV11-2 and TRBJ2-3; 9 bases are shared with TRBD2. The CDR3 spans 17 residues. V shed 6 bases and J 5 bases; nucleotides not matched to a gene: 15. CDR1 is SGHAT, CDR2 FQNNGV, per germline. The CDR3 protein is CASRKERAGGPGDTQYF. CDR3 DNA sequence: TGTGCCAGCAGAAAAGAGCGCGCGGGGGGGCCAGGAGATACGCAGTATTTT.

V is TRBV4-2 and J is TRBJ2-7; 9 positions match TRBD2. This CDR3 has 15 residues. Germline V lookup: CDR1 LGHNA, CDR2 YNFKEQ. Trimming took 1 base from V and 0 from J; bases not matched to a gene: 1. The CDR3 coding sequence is TGTGCCAGCAGCCAAGGACTAGCGGACTCCTACGAGCAGTACTTC. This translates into CASSQGLADSYEQYF.

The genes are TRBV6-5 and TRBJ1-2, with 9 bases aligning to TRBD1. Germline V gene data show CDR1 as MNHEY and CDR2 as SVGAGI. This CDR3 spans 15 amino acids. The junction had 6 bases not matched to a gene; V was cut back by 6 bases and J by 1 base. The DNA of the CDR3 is TGTGCCAGCAGCCGGGACAGGGAGTTTAACTATGGCTACACCTTC. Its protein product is CASSRDREFNYGYTF.

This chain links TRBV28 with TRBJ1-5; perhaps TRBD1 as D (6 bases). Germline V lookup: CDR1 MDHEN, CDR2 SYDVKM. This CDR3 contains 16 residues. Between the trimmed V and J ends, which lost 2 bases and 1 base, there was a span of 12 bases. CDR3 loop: CASSLAGRGSNQPQHF. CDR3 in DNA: TGTGCCAGCAGTTTAGCAGGGAGGGGGAGCAATCAGCCCCAGCATTTT.

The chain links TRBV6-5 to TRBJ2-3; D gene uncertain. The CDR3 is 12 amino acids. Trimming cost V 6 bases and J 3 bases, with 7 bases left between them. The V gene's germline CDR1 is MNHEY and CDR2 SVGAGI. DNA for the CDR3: TGTGCCAGCAGGGCCCTGACAGATACGCAGTATTTT. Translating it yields CASRALTDTQYF.

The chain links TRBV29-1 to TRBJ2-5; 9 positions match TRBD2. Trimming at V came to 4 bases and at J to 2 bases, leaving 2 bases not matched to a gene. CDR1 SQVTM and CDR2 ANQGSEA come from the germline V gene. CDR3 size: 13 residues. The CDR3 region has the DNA TGCAGCGTTGGGCTAGCGGGACAAGAGACCCAGTACTTC. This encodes CSVGLAGQETQYF.

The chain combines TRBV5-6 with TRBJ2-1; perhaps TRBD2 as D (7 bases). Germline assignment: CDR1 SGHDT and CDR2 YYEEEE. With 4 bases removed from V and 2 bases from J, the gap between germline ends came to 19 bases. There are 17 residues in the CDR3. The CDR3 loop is CASSGRRGAPTYNEQFF. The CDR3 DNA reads TGTGCCAGCAGCGGACGACGGGGGGCCCCTACCTACAATGAGCAGTTCTTC. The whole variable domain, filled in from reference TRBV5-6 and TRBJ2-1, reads DAGVTQSPTHLIKTRGQQVTLRCSPKSGHDTVSWYQQALGQGPQFIFQYYEEEERQRGNFPDRFSGHQFPNYSSELNVNALLLGDSALYLCASSGRRGAPTYNEQFFGPGTRLTVL.

The CDR3 loop reads CASSYSRSGNTIYF. The DNA of the CDR3 is TGTGCCAGCAGTTACTCGCGCTCTGGAAACACCATATATTTT. The chain is built from TRBV6-5 and TRBJ1-3; no firm D call. CDR1 and CDR2 (germline): MNHEY, SVGAGI. The CDR3 consists of 14 residues. V was cut by 0 bases and J by 0 bases, with 3 bases left in between.

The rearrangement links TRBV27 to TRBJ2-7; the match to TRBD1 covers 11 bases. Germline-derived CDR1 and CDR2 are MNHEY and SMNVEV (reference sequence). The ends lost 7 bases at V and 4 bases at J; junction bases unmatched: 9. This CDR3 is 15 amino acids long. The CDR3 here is CASNTRGQGGYEQYF. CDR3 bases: TGTGCCAGCAATACCAGGGGACAGGGGGGATACGAGCAGTACTTC.